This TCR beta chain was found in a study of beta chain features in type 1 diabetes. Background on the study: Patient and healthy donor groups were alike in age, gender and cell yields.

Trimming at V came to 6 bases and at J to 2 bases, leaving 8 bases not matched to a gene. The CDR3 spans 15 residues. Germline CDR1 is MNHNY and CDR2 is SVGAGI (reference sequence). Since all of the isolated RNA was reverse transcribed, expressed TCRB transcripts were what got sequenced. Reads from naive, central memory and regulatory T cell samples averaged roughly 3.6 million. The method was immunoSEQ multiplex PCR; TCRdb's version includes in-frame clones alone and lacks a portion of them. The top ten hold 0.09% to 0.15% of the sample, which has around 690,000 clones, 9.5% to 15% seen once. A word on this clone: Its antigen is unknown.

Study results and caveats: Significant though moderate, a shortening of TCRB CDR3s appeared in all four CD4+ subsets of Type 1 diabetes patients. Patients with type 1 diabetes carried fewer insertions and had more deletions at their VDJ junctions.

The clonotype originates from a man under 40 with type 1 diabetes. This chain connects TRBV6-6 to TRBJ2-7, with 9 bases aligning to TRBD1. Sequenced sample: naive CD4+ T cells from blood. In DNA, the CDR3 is TGTGCCAGCAGACCAGCCGGGGACAGGGCCTACGAGCAGTACTTC. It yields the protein CASRPAGDRAYEQYF.